Included here is one TCR beta chain sequence, with context. Method: immunoSEQ multiplex PCR; TCRdb's copy keeps in-frame clones and lacks some. The data hold around 290,000 clones, with roughly 86% observed a single time. The data derive from a study of blood T cell repertoires in COVID-19. Germline values: CDR1 SGHTA, CDR2 FQGNSA. The CDR3 runs to 14 residues. V lost 5 bases to trimming and J lost 3 bases; unmatched junction nucleotides: 7. This chain connects TRBV7-2 to TRBJ2-7; the match to TRBD2 covers 7 bases. This clonotype was obtained from a woman aged 45-65 years who had recovered from COVID-19. Sequencing was carried out using peripheral blood. The CDR3 nucleotides are TGTGCCAGCAGCCCTAGCGGCCAGAGCTACGAGCAGTACTTC. It codes for CASSPSGQSYEQYF.